A selection of T cell receptor beta chains follows, all from one sample in a study of cytomegalovirus exposure and HLA in healthy donors. Sequencing was performed with immunoSEQ multiplex PCR; in TCRdb, only in-frame clones are kept and a portion is missing. The table shows some 150,000 clones, with 70% to 85% occurring only once. Input material: PBMCs. The receptors shown here come from a man aged 25-45 years in good health and CMV-seropositive. CDR3s include the opening cysteine and the closing phenylalanine or tryptophan. A D gene is named only where the DNA matches it firmly. Part of the rows lack a size; the others show once, few, many or a class for expanded clones.

TRBV9	TRBD1	once	TRBJ2-7	CASSSGQGYEQYF	TGTGCCAGCAGCTCGGGACAGGGCTACGAGCAGTACTTC
TRBV11-2	TRBD2	few	TRBJ2-3	CASSSIRGGRTDTQYF	TGTGCCAGCAGCTCTATCCGGGGGGGCCGCACAGATACGCAGTATTTT
TRBV5-6	TRBD1	-	TRBJ2-1	CASRGQGLSYNEQFF	TGTGCCAGCAGAGGACAGGGCCTATCCTACAATGAGCAGTTCTTC
TRBV9	TRBD2	-	TRBJ2-1	CASSEGLAGGTEQFF	TGTGCCAGCAGCGAAGGACTAGCGGGGGGGACTGAGCAGTTCTTC
TRBV5-1	-	once	TRBJ1-6	CASSFQGPYNSPLHF	TGCGCCAGCAGCTTTCAGGGCCCCTATAATTCACCCCTCCACTTT
TRBV5-1	TRBD2	once	TRBJ2-7	CASSPSGLAGGEEQYF	TGCGCCAGCAGCCCGTCCGGACTAGCGGGGGGTGAAGAGCAGTACTTC
TRBV6-4	TRBD1	-	TRBJ1-2	CASSNRGDYGYTF	TGTGCCAGCAGTAACAGGGGAGACTATGGCTACACCTTC
TRBV11-2	-	once	TRBJ1-5	CASSLRGDQPQHF	TGTGCCAGCAGCTTACGGGGGGATCAGCCCCAGCATTTT
TRBV6-1	-	-	TRBJ1-2	CATGANYGYTF	TGTGCCACTGGGGCCAACTATGGCTACACCTTC
TRBV7-6	-	-	TRBJ2-5	CASSLVQETQYF	TGTGCCAGCAGCTTAGTCCAGGAGACCCAGTACTTC
TRBV7-7	TRBD2	-	TRBJ2-1	CASSLSGGEYNEQFF	TGTGCCAGCAGCTTAAGCGGGGGGGAATACAATGAGCAGTTCTTC
TRBV7-9	TRBD1	-	TRBJ1-2	CASSLEQGQYGYTF	TGTGCCAGCAGCTTAGAACAGGGGCAGTATGGCTACACCTTC
TRBV5-4	TRBD1	-	TRBJ1-6	CASSPDRSSYNSPLHF	TGTGCCAGCAGCCCGGACAGGAGCTCCTATAATTCACCCCTCCACTTT
TRBV30	-	-	TRBJ1-5	CAWSGLYSNQPQHF	TGTGCCTGGAGTGGTCTGTATAGCAATCAGCCCCAGCATTTT
TRBV5-1	TRBD1	-	TRBJ2-2	CASSRGTGGTGELFF	TGCGCCAGCAGCCGAGGGACAGGGGGGACCGGGGAGCTGTTTTTT
TRBV28	-	-	TRBJ1-1	CASSRQVNTEAFF	TGTGCCAGCAGCCGACAGGTGAACACTGAAGCTTTCTTT
TRBV5-5	-	-	TRBJ2-7	CASSLGSVGYLGEQYF	TGTGCCAGCAGCTTGGGGTCGGTTGGTTACCTTGGCGAGCAGTACTTC
TRBV25-1	TRBD2	few	TRBJ2-3	CASSEDLAGGPTDTQYF	TGTGCCAGCAGTGAGGACCTAGCGGGGGGGCCCACAGATACGCAGTATTTT
TRBV5-6	TRBD2	few	TRBJ2-7	CASSLGRGGTYEQYF	TGTGCCAGCAGCTTGGGACGGGGGGGAACCTACGAGCAGTACTTC
TRBV15	-	-	TRBJ2-3	CATSRPRDTQYF	TGTGCCACCAGCAGACCCCGGGATACGCAGTATTTT
TRBV2	TRBD1	-	TRBJ2-7	CASSVTGYTGEQYF	TGTGCCAGCAGTGTGACAGGGTATACCGGCGAGCAGTACTTC
TRBV27	TRBD1	once	TRBJ2-1	CASLPTGGERYNEQFF	TGTGCCAGCCTCCCTACAGGGGGCGAAAGATACAATGAGCAGTTCTTC
TRBV6-6	TRBD2	-	TRBJ2-2	CASTPGRGRFGELFF	TGTGCCAGCACCCCGGGGCGGGGGAGATTCGGGGAGCTGTTTTTT
TRBV27	-	-	TRBJ2-5	CASSHGETQYF	TGTGCCAGCAGCCACGGGGAGACCCAGTACTTC
TRBV18	TRBD2	-	TRBJ2-7	CASSPRTSGGAYEQYF	TGTGCCAGCTCCCCTAGGACTAGCGGGGGAGCCTACGAGCAGTACTTC
TRBV28	TRBD1	-	TRBJ1-1	CASSLQGVSAAFF	TGTGCCAGCAGTTTACAGGGGGTGTCCGCAGCTTTCTTT
TRBV15	-	-	TRBJ1-1	CATTPGSTGRNTEAFF	TGTGCCACCACCCCGGGTTCCACAGGGAGGAACACTGAAGCTTTCTTT
TRBV29-1	-	-	TRBJ1-2	CSVTSTGNYGYTF	TGCAGCGTTACCTCTACAGGGAACTATGGCTACACCTTC
TRBV23-1	TRBD1	-	TRBJ2-7	CASSQWDSRQYF	TGCGCCAGCAGTCAATGGGACAGCAGGCAGTACTTC
TRBV6-1	TRBD1	-	TRBJ2-7	CASDTGTGFSYEQYF	TGTGCCAGCGATACCGGGACAGGGTTCTCCTACGAGCAGTACTTC
TRBV19	-	-	TRBJ1-6	CASSIDGSYNSPLHF	TGTGCCAGTAGTATAGACGGCTCCTATAATTCACCCCTCCACTTT
TRBV15	-	-	TRBJ2-1	CATSRELLPGTPYNEQFF	TGTGCCACCAGCAGAGAACTCCTTCCCGGGACACCTTACAATGAGCAGTTCTTC
TRBV28	-	few	TRBJ1-5	CASSLGRGNQPQHF	TGTGCCAGCAGTTTGGGCAGGGGCAATCAGCCCCAGCATTTT
TRBV7-2	TRBD1	-	TRBJ2-1	CASSADRGLYNEQFF	TGTGCCAGCAGCGCGGACAGGGGGCTCTACAATGAGCAGTTCTTC
TRBV4-2	TRBD1	-	TRBJ2-1	CASSPGEPGQAYNEQFF	TGTGCCAGCAGTCCAGGGGAGCCGGGACAGGCCTACAATGAGCAGTTCTTC
TRBV7-6	TRBD2	-	TRBJ2-7	CASSLALPGGHEQYF	TGTGCCAGCAGCTTAGCGCTCCCGGGGGGACACGAGCAGTACTTC
TRBV27	-	-	TRBJ1-4	CASRAGLANEKLFF	TGTGCCAGCAGGGCAGGGTTAGCTAATGAAAAACTGTTTTTT
TRBV6-5	TRBD1	-	TRBJ2-7	CASSYGQGAGEQYF	TGTGCCAGCAGTTACGGGCAGGGGGCGGGGGAGCAGTACTTC
TRBV7-2	-	-	TRBJ2-7	CASSLYSRGEQYF	TGTGCCAGCAGCTTATATTCGCGGGGCGAGCAGTACTTC
TRBV19	-	-	TRBJ2-5	CASSIMGAVQETQYF	TGTGCCAGTAGTATCATGGGGGCTGTCCAAGAGACCCAGTACTTC
TRBV2	-	few	TRBJ2-3	CASSVRVAATDTQYF	TGTGCCAGCAGTGTCCGGGTAGCGGCTACAGATACGCAGTATTTT
TRBV4-1	TRBD2	-	TRBJ2-3	CASSQDLAGAGTDTQYF	TGCGCCAGCAGCCAAGATCTAGCGGGGGCAGGGACAGATACGCAGTATTTT
TRBV9	-	-	TRBJ2-7	CASSVSGERVGEQYF	TGTGCCAGCAGCGTCTCGGGGGAACGAGTGGGGGAGCAGTACTTC
TRBV6-5	-	once	TRBJ1-6	CASSTTGNSPLHF	TGTGCCAGCAGCACAACGGGTAATTCACCCCTCCACTTT